This T cell receptor (beta chain) appears in the sequencing data of a study of T-cell reconstitution after alpha-beta-depleted transplantation in children. Study observations and caveats: A year post-transplant, T-cell counts and diversity derived mostly from newly produced T cells. Alpha-beta T cells present about two months after transplant were reported to originate from several hundred expanded graft clones. Surviving recipient T cells and intrathymic progenitors accounted for some patients' high TCRbeta diversity at day 60.

About this clonotype itself: Its antigen is still unknown.

TCRbeta library preparation incorporated unique molecular identifiers. TCRdb itself ran the PCR reads through MiXCR, one entry per CDR3 protein. The sample has approximately 1,000,000 distinct CDR3 sequences, roughly 29% seen once. CDR3 size: 15 residues. Germline values: CDR1 MNHNS, CDR2 SASEGT. The J segment lost 1 base and the V segment lost 7 bases, leaving 7 bases of the junction unmatched. The material was PBMCs, mostly from graft donor cells, obtained 360 days after TCRalphabeta/CD19-depleted stem cell transplant. This clonotype was sampled from a boy younger than two who had a stem cell transplant for SCID, so the T cells may come from the graft donor. The V call is TRBV6-1, the J call TRBJ2-3; 8 bases fit TRBD2. The CDR3 coding sequence is TGTGCCAGCATCCCCGGGGGGGCGGGCACAGATACGCAGTATTTT. It specifies CASIPGGAGTDTQYF.